This TCR beta chain originates from a study of T cells in localized non-small cell lung cancer. Libraries were prepared by immunoSEQ multiplex PCR; TCRdb keeps only in-frame clonotypes and omits some of them. The table has 100,000 or so clones, roughly 90% seen once. Germline CDR1 is ENHRY and CDR2 is SYGVKD. CDR3 length equals 13 residues. The germline V and J ends were trimmed by 0 bases and 3 bases, with 3 bases remaining between them. The receptor was derived from a woman between 40 and 69 years old with stage II squamous cell lung carcinoma. The rearrangement links TRBV10-3 to TRBJ2-1; no clear D gene. The sample was PBMCs, taken before any cancer treatment. CDR3 sequence (DNA): TGTGCCATCAGTGAGTCAAGCTACAATGAGCAGTTCTTC. Translating it yields CAISESSYNEQFF.